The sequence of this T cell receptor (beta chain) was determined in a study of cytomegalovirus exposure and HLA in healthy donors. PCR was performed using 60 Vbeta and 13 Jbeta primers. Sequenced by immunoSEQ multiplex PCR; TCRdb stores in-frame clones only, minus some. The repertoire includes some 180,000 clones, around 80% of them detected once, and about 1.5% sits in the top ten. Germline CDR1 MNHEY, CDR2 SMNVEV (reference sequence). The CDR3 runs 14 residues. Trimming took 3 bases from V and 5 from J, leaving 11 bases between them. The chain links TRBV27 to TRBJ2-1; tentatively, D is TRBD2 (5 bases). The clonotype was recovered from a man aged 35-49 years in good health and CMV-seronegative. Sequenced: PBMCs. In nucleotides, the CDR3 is TGTGCCAGCAGTTTGGCTAGGACTCACAATGAGCAGTTCTTC. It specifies CASSLARTHNEQFF.